This T cell receptor (beta chain) was observed in a study of T cells after yellow fever vaccination. The CDR3 contains 16 residues. V lost 0 bases, J lost 3 bases, and 13 bases lay in between. Per germline, CDR1 SGHKS and CDR2 YYEKEE (reference sequence). TCRdb analysed the 5' RACE reads with MiXCR anew, one entry per CDR3 protein. The sample has 20,000 to 25,000 distinct CDR3 sequences, approximately 3.5% seen once. This clonotype appeared many times. Sequenced material: PBMCs, either bulk or a sorted T-cell subset (CD4+, CD8+, memory, or dextramer-sorted; not recorded which), taken roughly 47 days after the first yellow fever vaccination. The clonotype was recovered from a man aged 18 to 35 who received the YFV17D yellow fever vaccine. The chain has TRBV5-5 and TRBJ1-5; D gene ambiguous. In DNA form, the CDR3 reads TGTGCCAGCAGCTTGGCCTCCCCGCAACTCAATCAGCCCCAGCATTTT. It specifies CASSLASPQLNQPQHF.